Each of the 13 T cell receptor beta chains below was sequenced from the same sample in a study of CD8+ T cells in alopecia areata. It was cDNA, reverse transcribed from extracted RNA, that served as the sequencing template. Generated by immunoSEQ multiplex PCR, the TCRdb table keeps only in-frame clones and is missing some. The table lists some 130,000 clones, around three fifths of them singletons. The sequencing used CD4+ T cells sorted from blood, collected at week 0. The receptor set was obtained from a human donor with alopecia areata.

The chain joins TRBV5-1 to TRBJ1-1, with D maybe TRBD1 (5 bases). This CDR3 comprises 14 residues. V gave up 0 bases and J gave up 5 bases, with 11 bases separating them. CDR1 and CDR2 (germline): SGHRS, YFSETQ. The CDR3 DNA reads as TGCGCCAGCAGCTTGGCTGGGGGGAGGACTGAAGCTTTCTTT. It yields the protein CASSLAGGRTEAFF.

This chain joins TRBV27 and TRBJ2-2; D not resolved. The CDR3 consists of 16 residues. Trimming removed 2 bases at V and 6 bases at J, with 16 bases between. From germline, CDR1 is MNHEY and CDR2 SMNVEV (reference sequence). CDR3 sequence: CASSLKVTLDPGELFF. DNA of the CDR3: TGTGCCAGCAGTTTAAAAGTGACTCTAGACCCCGGGGAGCTGTTTTTT.

The V and J genes are TRBV5-1 and TRBJ2-5; D might be TRBD1 (6 bases). In germline, CDR1 is SGHRS, CDR2 YFSETQ. V was shortened by 4 bases and J by 1 base, with 11 bases between the two germline ends. The CDR3 consists of 14 residues. In DNA form, the CDR3 reads TGCGCCAGCAGCCGTGAGGGGGTCCAAGAGACCCAGTACTTC. Its protein product is CASSREGVQETQYF. Supplemented by reference TRBV5-1 and TRBJ2-5, the full variable domain reads KAGVTQTPRYLIKTRGQQVTLSCSPISGHRSVSWYQQTPGQGLQFLFEYFSETQRNKGNFPGRFSGRQFSNSRSEMNVSTLELGDSALYLCASSREGVQETQYFGPGTRLLVL.

This clone came up a few times. The chain joins TRBV7-9 to TRBJ1-1, with no clear D. The CDR3 runs to 11 residues. Trimming removed 2 bases from V and 6 bases from J, with 4 bases in between. Germline values: CDR1 SEHNR, CDR2 FQNEAQ (reference sequence). CDR3 nucleotide sequence: TGTGCCAGCAGCTTAATGGCTGAAGCTTTCTTT. It specifies CASSLMAEAFF.

The chain carries TRBV6-6 and TRBJ1-5; TRBD1 agrees at 7 bases. V dropped 6 bases and J dropped 11; count of bases not matched to a gene: 10. CDR3 length: 13 amino acids. From germline, CDR1 is MNHNY and CDR2 SVGAGI (reference sequence). CDR3 region: CASRNRGGMTQHF. In DNA, the CDR3 is TGTGCCAGCAGAAACAGGGGAGGAATGACCCAGCATTTT.

There are a few counts of this clone. The V gene is TRBV5-1, the J gene TRBJ2-1, with 9 bases lining up with TRBD1. The CDR3 contains 15 residues. Trimming at V came to 0 bases and at J to 8 bases, leaving 6 bases not matched to a gene. Per the germline V gene, CDR1 is SGHRS and CDR2 is YFSETQ. CDR3 loop: CASSLEGTGFDEQFF. The DNA for the CDR3 is TGCGCCAGCAGCTTGGAGGGGACAGGGTTCGATGAGCAGTTCTTC.

On this clone: This specimen includes other DNA sequences encoding the same CDR3. The J gene is TRBJ1-2, the V gene TRBV2, with TRBD1 identical over 7 bases. Germline trimming cut 6 bases from V and 6 bases from J; bases unmatched to any gene: 7. Germline loops: CDR1 SNHLY, CDR2 FYNNEI. The CDR3 consists of 13 residues. This CDR3 is CASSPITGDGYTF. The DNA for the CDR3 is TGTGCCAGCAGCCCTATAACAGGGGATGGCTACACCTTC.

This rearrangement joins TRBV2 to TRBJ2-3; D gene uncertain. The V gene lost 10 bases and the J gene lost 7 bases, with 18 bases spanning the gap. This CDR3 is built from 13 residues. CDR1 is SNHLY and CDR2 is FYNNEI in the germline V gene. The CDR3 DNA reads as TGTGCCACCAAGGTTTCCCCCTCTCATACGCAGTATTTT. It specifies CATKVSPSHTQYF.

In DNA, the CDR3 is TGCGCCAGCAGCTTGGCGTCAGACCGGGGCATTCAGTACTTC. Protein: CASSLASDRGIQYF. V and J are TRBV5-1 and TRBJ2-4; TRBD2 might be the D (5 bases). Germline V lookup: CDR1 SGHRS, CDR2 YFSETQ. The CDR3 loop spans 14 amino acids. V shed 0 bases and J shed 9 bases, with 13 bases lying between them.

The chain links TRBV18 to TRBJ2-4; TRBD1 aligns across 8 bases. V shed 1 base and J 5 bases; nucleotides not matched to a gene: 7. The CDR3 length is 16 residues. The germline V gene has CDR1 KGHSH and CDR2 LQKENI. This CDR3 is CASSPRTGKWENIQYF. CDR3 DNA sequence: TGTGCCAGCTCACCACGGACAGGGAAATGGGAAAACATTCAGTACTTC.

The CDR3 sequence: CASIRRGGEWTEAFF. The CDR3 nucleotides read TGTGCCAGCATCCGAAGAGGGGGCGAGTGGACTGAAGCTTTCTTT. V gene TRBV28 combines with J gene TRBJ1-1, with 7 bases fitting TRBD1. V dropped 7 bases and J dropped 5; count of bases not matched to a gene: 13. CDR3 length: 15 amino acids. Germline V gene data show CDR1 as MDHEN and CDR2 as SYDVKM. The variable domain in full, with the rest retrieved from reference TRBV28 and TRBJ1-1, is DVKVTQSSRYLVKRTGEKVFLECVQDMDHENMFWYRQDPGLGLRLIYFSYDVKMKEKGDIPEGYSVSREKKERFSLILESASTNQTSMYLCASIRRGGEWTEAFFGQGTRLTVV.

J is TRBJ2-1 and V is TRBV7-9; 7 nucleotides align to TRBD2. Germline CDR1 is SEHNR and CDR2 is FQNEAQ (reference sequence). J lost 0 bases, V lost 1 base, and 6 bases had no gene match. This CDR3 contains 17 residues. The CDR3 region has the DNA TGTGCCAGCAGCTTAGTTCTGGGCGGGAGCTCCTACAATGAGCAGTTCTTC. It specifies CASSLVLGGSSYNEQFF.

The V call is TRBV5-1, the J call TRBJ2-7, with 10 nucleotides matching TRBD1. Germline V gene data show CDR1 as SGHRS and CDR2 as YFSETQ. With V trimmed by 6 bases and J by 3 bases, 12 bases remained unmatched. This CDR3 is 16 amino acids long. Here the CDR3 reads CASNRSPGTGVYEQYF. The DNA for the CDR3 is TGCGCCAGCAACCGAAGTCCCGGGACAGGGGTCTACGAGCAGTACTTC.